Listed here are 5 T cell receptor beta chains from one sample, sequenced in a study of blood T cell repertoires in COVID-19. The protocol was immunoSEQ multiplex PCR, while the TCRdb copy is restricted to in-frame clones and leaves out a portion. The data show 200,000 to 300,000 clones, approximately 88% seen once. Sequenced sample: PBMCs or T cells enriched from blood (not recorded which). Receptor source: a woman aged 40 to 50 with acute COVID-19.

J is TRBJ1-2 and V is TRBV28, with D possibly being TRBD1 (6 bases). V lost 6 bases and J lost 6, with 11 bases in between. Looked up from germline, CDR1 is MDHEN and CDR2 is SYDVKM. This CDR3 has 12 residues. This CDR3 reads CASRSSGDGYTF. The CDR3 DNA follows: TGTGCCAGCAGATCCTCAGGGGATGGCTACACCTTC.

V and J are TRBV25-1 and TRBJ1-5, with D hard to call. Trimming removed 2 bases from V and 6 bases from J, with 11 bases in between. This CDR3 contains 14 residues. Germline-derived CDR1 and CDR2 are MGHDK and SYGVNS. The DNA for the CDR3 is TGTGCCAGCAGTGAAGTGGAGGCCGGTCAGCCCCAGCATTTT. Its protein product is CASSEVEAGQPQHF. Using reference TRBV25-1 and TRBJ1-5 for the parts outside the CDR3, the full variable domain is EADIYQTPRYLVIGTGKKITLECSQTMGHDKMYWYQQDPGMELHLIHYSYGVNSTEKGDLSSESTVSRIRTEHFPLTLESARPSHTSQYLCASSEVEAGQPQHFGDGTRLSIL.

The J gene is TRBJ2-1, the V gene TRBV30; TRBD2 matches at 8 bases. J lost 8 bases, V lost 4 bases, and 16 bases had no gene match. The CDR3 is made up of 16 amino acids. The germline V gene encodes CDR1 GTSNPN and CDR2 SVGIG (reference sequence). CDR3 sequence reads: CAWTTRAGDIRDEQFF. CDR3 nucleotide sequence: TGTGCCTGGACGACACGAGCGGGAGATATCAGAGATGAGCAGTTCTTC.

The chain is built from TRBV19 and TRBJ1-4, with D hard to call. The CDR3 spans 15 residues. V lost 3 bases and J 4 bases, leaving 12 bases between the germline ends. Germline lookup yields CDR1 LNHDA and CDR2 SQIVND (reference sequence). CDR3 sequence reads: CASSIWRLNNEKLFF. In nucleotides, the CDR3 is TGTGCCAGTAGTATTTGGAGATTGAATAATGAAAAACTGTTTTTT.

This clone was seen a few times. The chain uses TRBV23-1 and TRBJ2-4; a weak D match, TRBD1 (7 bases). TRBV23-1 is given ORF status, its function remaining uncertain. Trimming took off 0 bases at V and 0 bases at J, with 24 bases between the two ends. CDR3 length: 21 amino acids. The CDR3 loop reads CASSQSGVPGGLLLAKNIQYF. The CDR3 bases are TGCGCCAGCAGTCAATCCGGGGTTCCAGGGGGACTCCTCCTAGCCAAAAACATTCAGTACTTC.